The T cell receptor (beta chain) described here comes from a study of T cells in Graves' hyperthyroidism and ophthalmopathy. Between the trimmed V and J ends, which lost 5 bases and 3 bases, there was a span of 14 bases. Germline V gives CDR1 MNHEY, CDR2 SVGEGT. This CDR3 has 14 amino acids. RNA transcripts gave rise to amplified TCR beta CDR3 regions. HTBI primers were the set used in a first-round RT-PCR of the TCR CDR3. Each CDR3 protein is one row after TCRdb ran MiXCR on the multiplex PCR reads. The sample includes around 580,000 distinct CDR3 sequences, 16% of them seen just once. Graves' hyperthyroidism was deemed stable given no ophthalmopathy progression within 18 months. This clonotype occurred a few times.

The chain combines TRBV6-2 or TRBV6-3 with TRBJ2-7, with D perhaps assigned TRBD1 or TRBD2 (6 bases each). Sequenced sample: blood. The receptor comes from a woman between 18 and 29 years old with Graves' hyperthyroidism. The CDR3 protein is CASSILGGGYEQYF. The CDR3 bases are TGTGCCAGCAGTATCCTGGGGGGCGGCTACGAGCAGTACTTC.